Below are 27 T cell receptor beta chains sequenced from a single sample in a study of cytomegalovirus exposure and HLA in healthy donors. The PCR contained 60 Vbeta and 13 Jbeta primers. Repertoires were generated with immunoSEQ multiplex PCR, while TCRdb's copy carries only in-frame clones and drops some. The sample includes 110,000 or so clones, roughly 67% of them seen just once. Input material: PBMCs. These receptors all stem from a young man in good health and CMV-seropositive.

This clone was observed a single time. The CDR3 DNA follows: TGTGCCAGCAGCCAAGATTGGGGGGTCGAGGAGCTGTTTTTT. Its protein product is CASSQDWGVEELFF. The chain joins TRBV4-2 to TRBJ2-2, with TRBD2 as a possible D gene (6 bases). Germline CDR1 is LGHNA and CDR2 is YNFKEQ. The V and J ends lost 0 bases and 10 bases respectively, with 12 bases between them. The CDR3 extends over 14 amino acids.

This clone was observed a handful of times. The gene calls are TRBV13 and TRBJ2-7; 8 bases fit TRBD1. There are 13 residues in the CDR3. J was trimmed by 7 bases and V by 4 bases; bases with no gene match: 6. Germline V CDR1 and CDR2: PRHDT, FYEKMQ (reference sequence). The CDR3 DNA sequence: TGTGCCAGCAGCTCGCAGGGGGCCCGGGAGCAGTACTTC. Encoded protein: CASSSQGAREQYF.

This clone was observed a few times. The chain couples TRBV28 to TRBJ1-4; tentatively, D is TRBD1 (5 bases). The CDR3 contains 17 residues. The V and J ends lost 5 bases and 0 bases respectively, with 16 bases between them. The V gene's germline CDR1 is MDHEN and CDR2 SYDVKM. The DNA of the CDR3 is TGTGCCAGCAGTACTCTCGGAAGGGGTTCAACTAATGAAAAACTGTTTTTT. Amino acid sequence: CASSTLGRGSTNEKLFF.

This rearrangement joins TRBV6-1 to TRBJ1-1, with a tentative D call TRBD1 (6 bases). This CDR3 spans 10 amino acids. Germline V gene lookup returns CDR1 MNHNS and CDR2 SASEGT. V was pared by 9 bases and J by 11 bases, with 13 bases between. Here the CDR3 DNA reads TGTGCCAGTGGAGCAGGGGCGGCTTTCTTT. Translation: CASGAGAAFF.

The V and J genes are TRBV6-1 and TRBJ2-1; 9 nucleotides line up with TRBD1. Germline trimming cut 4 bases from V and 9 bases from J; bases unmatched to any gene: 7. This CDR3 region has 14 residues. The germline CDR1 and CDR2 sequences are MNHNS and SASEGT. The CDR3 loop reads CASSGQGGASEQFF. The CDR3, as DNA: TGTGCCAGCAGTGGACAGGGGGGGGCTAGTGAGCAGTTCTTC.

J is TRBJ1-2 and V is TRBV9; D possibly corresponds to TRBD1 (6 bases). CDR1 and CDR2 (germline): SGDLS, YYNGEE. CDR3 length: 13 amino acids. V was cut by 0 bases and J by 8 bases, with 11 bases left in between. This CDR3 reads CASSVAEGVGYTF. CDR3 coding DNA: TGTGCCAGCAGCGTAGCTGAGGGGGTAGGCTACACCTTC. Supplemented by reference TRBV9 and TRBJ1-2, the full variable domain reads DSGVTQTPKHLITATGQRVTLRCSPRSGDLSVYWYQQSLDQGLQFLIQYYNGEERAKGNILERFSAQQFPDLHSELNLSSLELGDSALYFCASSVAEGVGYTFGSGTRLTVV.

This clone was picked up a small number of times. This chain connects TRBV28 to TRBJ1-2; 7 bases fit TRBD1. Germline assignment: CDR1 MDHEN and CDR2 SYDVKM. The CDR3 is 14 amino acids. The V segment lost 6 bases and the J segment 4 bases; nucleotides outside the gene matches: 8. The CDR3, as DNA: TGTGCCAGCAGCAGGGGGACAGCCTTCTATGGCTACACCTTC. The encoded protein is CASSRGTAFYGYTF.

This clone was observed a few times. Here the CDR3 reads CASSLKAGWADTQYF. The CDR3 bases are TGTGCCAGCAGCCTGAAAGCGGGGTGGGCCGATACGCAGTATTTT. The chain joins TRBV4-2 to TRBJ2-3, with 7 bases fitting TRBD2. V lost 4 bases, J lost 6 bases, and 10 bases stayed unmatched. The CDR3 is made up of 15 amino acids. Germline CDR1 LGHNA, CDR2 YNFKEQ.

This clone came up once. The V gene is TRBV29-1, the J gene TRBJ2-1; 7 positions match TRBD2. Per germline, CDR1 SQVTM and CDR2 ANQGSEA. The CDR3 extends over 12 amino acids. V lost 6 bases and J lost 9; bases outside the gene matches: 8. The CDR3 is CSVDRDYSEQFF. The CDR3 nucleotides read TGCAGCGTAGACCGGGACTACTCTGAGCAGTTCTTC.

This chain uses TRBV6-5 with TRBJ2-1, with D possibly TRBD1 on 6 matching bases. Looked up from germline, CDR1 is MNHEY and CDR2 is SVGAGI. Trimming pared 3 bases from V and 8 bases from J, leaving 20 bases between. The CDR3 extends over 16 amino acids. The DNA for the CDR3 is TGTGCCAGCAGTTATCGACCCCCAGGGGCCAGGGATGAGCAGTTCTTC. Encoded protein: CASSYRPPGARDEQFF.

The V gene is TRBV7-9, the J gene TRBJ1-1; 7 nucleotides line up with TRBD1. The CDR3 totals 14 residues. Germline V gene lookup returns CDR1 SEHNR and CDR2 FQNEAQ (reference sequence). V lost 5 bases, J lost 1 base, and 4 bases stayed unmatched. CDR3 sequence reads: CASSPGTANTEAFF. The CDR3 bases are TGTGCCAGCAGCCCAGGGACAGCGAACACTGAAGCTTTCTTT. The whole variable domain, remainder taken from reference TRBV7-9 and TRBJ1-1, is DTGVSQNPRHKITKRGQNVTFRCDPISEHNRLYWYRQTLGQGPEFLTYFQNEAQLEKSRLLSDRFSAERPKGSFSTLEIQRTEQGDSAMYLCASSPGTANTEAFFGQGTRLTVV.

This chain uses TRBV5-4 with TRBJ2-5, with 7 bases lining up with TRBD2. V trimming: 4 bases; J trimming: 3 bases; junction bases outside the gene matches: 6. Germline V gene lookup returns CDR1 SGHNT and CDR2 YYREEE (reference sequence). This CDR3 contains 14 residues. CDR3 nucleotides: TGTGCCAGCAGCGGGGGGGGAGTTAAAGAGACCCAGTACTTC. Protein sequence: CASSGGGVKETQYF.

The gene calls are TRBV6-1 and TRBJ2-3, with 8 positions matching TRBD2. The trim removed 6 bases at V and 8 bases at J, leaving 10 bases unmatched. CDR1 is MNHNS and CDR2 is SASEGT in the germline V gene. The CDR3 runs 14 residues. The CDR3 DNA is TGTGCCAGCAGCCCGGGACTAGGGACGGTTACGCAGTATTTT. It yields the protein CASSPGLGTVTQYF.

A word on this clone: The identical CDR3 is also encoded by other nucleotide sequences in the sample. The chain couples TRBV10-3 to TRBJ1-1; tentative D call: TRBD1 (5 bases). Germline V gene data show CDR1 as ENHRY and CDR2 as SYGVKD. The CDR3 length is 12 residues. V lost 2 bases and J lost 5, with 6 bases in between. The CDR3 DNA is TGTGCCATCAGTGAGAGGGGAACTGAAGCTTTCTTT. Translating it yields CAISERGTEAFF.

The chain combines TRBV6-5 with TRBJ1-4; 9 bases fit TRBD1. The CDR3 has 12 amino acids. The junction had 3 bases not matched to a gene; V was cut back by 5 bases and J by 11 bases. The germline V gene encodes CDR1 MNHEY and CDR2 SVGAGI. The CDR3 coding sequence is TGTGCCAGCAGTACCGGACAGGGGAAACTGTTTTTT. Translation gives CASSTGQGKLFF.

This chain uses TRBV18 with TRBJ2-1; no clear D. The V end lost 0 bases, the J end lost 7 bases, and 7 bases lay between the germline ends. Germline lookup yields CDR1 KGHSH and CDR2 LQKENI. The CDR3 contains 13 residues. CDR3 region: CASSPPRANEQFF. The CDR3 DNA is TGTGCCAGCTCACCACCACGAGCGAATGAGCAGTTCTTC.

J is TRBJ1-1 and V is TRBV6-6; D is unresolved. The CDR3 length is 13 residues. V was clipped by 3 bases and J by 1 base, with 6 bases between them. Germline assignment: CDR1 MNHNY and CDR2 SVGAGI (reference sequence). The CDR3 DNA is TGTGCCAGCAGTTATCCCGGGAACACTGAAGCTTTCTTT. Its protein product is CASSYPGNTEAFF.

The chain has TRBV18 and TRBJ1-4; 7 bases are a match to TRBD1. The CDR3 contains 13 residues. V lost 4 bases and J lost 15; bases outside the gene matches: 11. Germline V lookup: CDR1 KGHSH, CDR2 LQKENI. CDR3 nucleotides: TGTGCCAGCTCACGGGAACTGCGGGACAGTATGTTTTTT. Amino acid sequence: CASSRELRDSMFF. Full variable domain (rest looked up from reference TRBV18 and TRBJ1-4): NAGVMQNPRHLVRRRGQEARLRCSPMKGHSHVYWYRQLPEEGLKFMVYLQKENIIDESGMPKERFSAEFPKEGPSILRIQQVVRGDSAAYFCASSRELRDSMFFGSGTQLSVL.

This clone was seen once. The chain combines TRBV9 with TRBJ2-2; D is unresolved. The CDR3 extends over 14 amino acids. Germline CDR1 reads SGDLS; CDR2 reads YYNGEE. V was shortened by 0 bases and J by 1 base, with 4 bases between the two germline ends. CDR3 residues: CASSVAGNTGELFF. The CDR3 coding sequence is TGTGCCAGCAGCGTAGCAGGGAACACCGGGGAGCTGTTTTTT.

This clone has just a few counts. V gene TRBV5-6 combines with J gene TRBJ1-6; 10 positions agree with TRBD1. The CDR3 extends over 14 amino acids. Per germline, CDR1 SGHDT and CDR2 YYEEEE. J gave up 9 bases and V 4 bases, and 4 bases lay outside the gene matches. Here the CDR3 DNA reads TGTGCCAGCAGCCTGGACAGGGGGGCTTCACCCCTCCACTTT. It is translated as CASSLDRGASPLHF.

This rearrangement joins TRBV7-9 to TRBJ2-3; TRBD1 matches at 11 bases. Germline V CDR1 and CDR2: SEHNR, FQNEAQ (reference sequence). V trimming: 5 bases; J trimming: 3 bases; junction bases outside the gene matches: 10. The CDR3 consists of 17 residues. The CDR3 region has the DNA TGTGCCAGCAGCCACGGCGGGACAGGGGGATGGACAGATACGCAGTATTTT. Translating it yields CASSHGGTGGWTDTQYF.

This chain joins TRBV7-9 and TRBJ2-1, with a weak D call TRBD2 (6 bases). Germline CDR1 reads SEHNR; CDR2 reads FQNEAQ (reference sequence). V dropped 5 bases and J dropped 5 bases, with 7 bases sitting between them. CDR3 length: 12 amino acids. The CDR3 spells CASSREHNEQFF. As DNA, the CDR3 is TGTGCCAGCAGCCGGGAGCACAATGAGCAGTTCTTC.

The chain links TRBV5-1 to TRBJ2-7; 7 positions match TRBD1. Germline CDR1 and CDR2: SGHRS and YFSETQ. Trimming cost V 1 base and J 5 bases; bases outside gene matches: 12. This CDR3 has 16 amino acids. The CDR3 protein is CASSLNRQGALNEQYF. The CDR3 DNA follows: TGCGCCAGCAGCTTGAACAGACAGGGCGCCTTGAACGAGCAGTACTTC. Complete variable domain (other parts from reference TRBV5-1 and TRBJ2-7): KAGVTQTPRYLIKTRGQQVTLSCSPISGHRSVSWYQQTPGQGLQFLFEYFSETQRNKGNFPGRFSGRQFSNSRSEMNVSTLELGDSALYLCASSLNRQGALNEQYFGPGTRLTVT.

The chain couples TRBV6-5 to TRBJ1-6; TRBD1 matches 7 bases. The CDR3 is 15 residues long. Germline values: CDR1 MNHEY, CDR2 SVGAGI. With 5 bases clipped from V and 10 bases from J, the junction kept 11 bases outside the gene matches. The CDR3 nucleotides are TGTGCCAGCAGTCGTGACAGGGTAAAGGAGTCACCCCTCCACTTT. The encoded protein is CASSRDRVKESPLHF.

This clone showed up just a few times. The V gene is TRBV28, the J gene TRBJ1-1; D remains ambiguous. In germline, CDR1 is MDHEN, CDR2 SYDVKM. This CDR3 comprises 11 residues. Trimming pared 6 bases from V and 4 bases from J, leaving 6 bases between. CDR3 amino acids: CASRWATEAFF. In DNA, the CDR3 is TGTGCCAGCAGGTGGGCCACTGAAGCTTTCTTT.

The gene calls are TRBV25-1 and TRBJ1-5; a possible D gene is TRBD1 (6 bases). CDR1 is MGHDK, CDR2 SYGVNS, per germline. V lost 2 bases to trimming and J lost 6 bases, with 8 bases between them. CDR3 length: 13 residues. The CDR3 DNA is TGTGCCAGCAGTGAAAGGGGGGGTCAGCCCCAGCATTTT. Translating gives CASSERGGQPQHF.

The chain combines TRBV4-2 with TRBJ2-7, with 12 positions matching TRBD2. V trimming: 1 base; J trimming: 1 base; junction bases outside the gene matches: 2. The CDR3 sequence is 16 residues long. The germline CDR1 and CDR2 sequences are LGHNA and YNFKEQ. The CDR3 loop reads CASSQVTSGGSYEQYF. The DNA for the CDR3 is TGTGCCAGCAGCCAAGTAACTAGCGGGGGGTCCTACGAGCAGTACTTC.